This T cell receptor (beta chain) is drawn from a study of control samples from healthy donors and cancer patients. Germline V gene data show CDR1 as LNHNV and CDR2 as YYDKDF (reference sequence). This CDR3 contains 16 residues. V lost 5 bases to trimming and J lost 4 bases; unmatched junction nucleotides: 11. Data came from immunoSEQ multiplex PCR; TCRdb stores just in-frame clones and leaves some out. This repertoire shows approximately 70,000 clones, roughly 90% found once; its top ten account for approximately 5.5%. A few counts support this clone. Sequencing input: PBMCs. This sequence joins TRBV15 and TRBJ1-2; TRBD1 aligns across 9 bases. This clonotype originated in a man in his fifties or sixties with colorectal cancer. CDR3 bases: TGTGCCACCAGCTTCTCCGGGACAGGGTTGCCCTATGGCTACACCTTC. Translating gives CATSFSGTGLPYGYTF.